The entry below gives a single TCR beta chain sequence along with its context. Its target is not known. This sample stems from a study of T cells in Graves' hyperthyroidism and ophthalmopathy. Study findings and constraints: By a 13 V-J model, ophthalmopathy was set apart from stable hyperthyroidism.

Germline CDR1 is DFQATT and CDR2 is SNEGSKA (reference sequence). The CDR3 is made up of 12 amino acids. Trimming shortened V by 2 bases and J by 10 bases, and 9 bases separated the two germline ends. Investigators excluded patients with uncontrolled infection, other autoimmune disease, pregnancy or lactation. Using RNA transcripts as the source, TCR beta CDR3 regions were amplified. Primed by the HTBI set, a first-round RT-PCR was run on the TCR CDR3. One entry per CDR3 protein results from TCRdb running MiXCR on the multiplex PCR reads. This table holds roughly 510,000 distinct CDR3 sequences, around 43% found once.

The origin of this receptor is an adult woman with Graves' disease, either hyperthyroidism or ophthalmopathy (not recorded which). This chain links TRBV20-1 with TRBJ1-6, with unresolved D. Specimen: peripheral blood or thyroid tissue (not recorded which). CDR3 region: CSARRVDSPLHF. The CDR3 DNA is TGCAGTGCTAGACGAGTGGACTCACCCCTCCACTTT.